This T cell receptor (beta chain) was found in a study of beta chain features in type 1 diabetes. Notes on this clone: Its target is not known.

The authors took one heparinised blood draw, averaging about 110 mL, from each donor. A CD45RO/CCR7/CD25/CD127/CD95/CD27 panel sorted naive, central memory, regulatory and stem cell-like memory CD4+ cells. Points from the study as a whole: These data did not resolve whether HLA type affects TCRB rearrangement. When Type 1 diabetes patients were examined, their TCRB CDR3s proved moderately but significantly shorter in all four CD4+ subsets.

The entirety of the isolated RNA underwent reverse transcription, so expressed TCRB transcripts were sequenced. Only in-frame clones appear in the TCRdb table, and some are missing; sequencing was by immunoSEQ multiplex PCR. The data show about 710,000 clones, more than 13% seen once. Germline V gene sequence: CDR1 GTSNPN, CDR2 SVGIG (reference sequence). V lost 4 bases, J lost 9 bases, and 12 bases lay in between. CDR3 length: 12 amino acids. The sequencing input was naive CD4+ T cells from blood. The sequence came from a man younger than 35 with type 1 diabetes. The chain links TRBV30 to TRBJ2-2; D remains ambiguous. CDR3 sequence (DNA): TGTGCCTGGATTGAAGGTCCCCGGGAGCTGTTTTTT. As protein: CAWIEGPRELFF.